What follows are 17 T cell receptor beta chains derived from one specimen sequenced in a study of blood T cells in healthy people across ages. Together with a sample-barcoded 5' primer, a J-beta primer mix was included in a second PCR lasting about 7 to 12 cycles. TCRdb redid the calling of the 5' RACE reads with MiXCR, one entry per CDR3 protein. The repertoire consists of about 1,000,000 distinct CDR3 sequences, with under 55% occurring once and the leading ten covering approximately 20%. The sample was blood. The receptor source for this set is a woman in her sixties or seventies in good health.

The chain couples TRBV15 to TRBJ2-5; 11 bases map to TRBD1. V was clipped by 8 bases and J by 4 bases; unmatched bases: 6. The CDR3 is 14 amino acids. Germline assignment: CDR1 LNHNV and CDR2 YYDKDF (reference sequence). In DNA, the CDR3 is TGTGCCACCGGGGGGACAGGGGGTTTAGAGACCCAGTACTTC. Translated: CATGGTGGLETQYF.

V and J are TRBV30 and TRBJ2-1, with 12 bases fitting TRBD1. The CDR3 consists of 14 residues. Germline CDR1 GTSNPN, CDR2 SVGIG (reference sequence). Trimming at V came to 5 bases and at J to 2 bases, leaving 1 base not matched to a gene. The CDR3 coding sequence is TGTGCCTGGGGGACAGGGGGCCCCTACAATGAGCAGTTCTTC. It is translated as CAWGTGGPYNEQFF.

The gene calls are TRBV2 and TRBJ2-5, with TRBD1 matching over 9 bases. Matching the DNA end better, TRBJ2-7 makes the J call doubtful. This CDR3 comprises 14 residues. Looked up from germline, CDR1 is SNHLY and CDR2 is FYNNEI. CDR3 loop: CASARGQGLNEQYF. The DNA of the CDR3 is TGTGCCAGCGCCCGCGGACAGGGGTTAAACGAGCAGTACTTC.

The J gene is TRBJ2-1, the V gene TRBV20-1; no clear D gene. The germline V and J ends were trimmed by 4 bases and 10 bases, with 11 bases remaining between them. This CDR3 has 11 residues. CDR1 is DFQATT and CDR2 is SNEGSKA in the germline V gene (reference sequence). CDR3 bases: TGCAGTGCTACTAATGGACGAGAGCAGTTCTTC. Residues: CSATNGREQFF.

The chain carries TRBV29-1 and TRBJ1-1; D possibly corresponds to TRBD1 (5 bases). Germline CDR1 reads SQVTM; CDR2 reads ANQGSEA. V lost 2 bases and J 6 bases, leaving 16 bases between the germline ends. The CDR3 sequence is 14 residues long. The DNA for the CDR3 is TGCAGCGTTGAACAACTGGGGGGTTTCGCTGAAGCTTTCTTT. Protein: CSVEQLGGFAEAFF. Complete variable domain (other parts from reference TRBV29-1 and TRBJ1-1): SAVISQKPSRDICQRGTSLTIQCQVDSQVTMMFWYRQQPGQSLTLIATANQGSEATYESGFVIDKFPISRPNLTFSTLTVSNMSPEDSSIYLCSVEQLGGFAEAFFGQGTRLTVV.

V is TRBV24-1 and J is TRBJ1-2; D is undetermined. Germline V gives CDR1 KGHDR, CDR2 SFDVKD. V dropped 7 bases and J dropped 2 bases, with 7 bases sitting between them. The CDR3 contains 12 residues. CDR3 in amino acids: CATSLDNYGYTF. The DNA for the CDR3 is TGTGCCACCAGCTTGGACAACTATGGCTACACCTTC.

The rearrangement joins TRBV4-2 to TRBJ2-4; TRBD2 might be the D (5 bases). The DNA end is a closer match to TRBJ2-7, so the J assignment may be wrong. The CDR3 covers 15 residues. CDR1 is LGHNA and CDR2 is YNFKEQ in the germline V gene. The CDR3 coding sequence is TGTGCCAGCAGCCAGGATTCGGAGCGGAACTACGAGCAGTACTTC. It encodes CASSQDSERNYEQYF.

The V gene is TRBV20-1, the J gene TRBJ2-3; 8 bases are shared with TRBD2. The CDR3 totals 14 residues. Trimming at V came to 5 bases and at J to 3 bases, leaving 7 bases not matched to a gene. Per the germline V gene, CDR1 is DFQATT and CDR2 is SNEGSKA (reference sequence). CDR3 bases: TGCAGTGCTCCCTGGCAGCGGGAGACAGATACGCAGTATTTT. It codes for CSAPWQRETDTQYF.

This clonotype was detected only once. The CDR3 bases are TGTGCCAGCAGTTCCCTCACAGGGGGGCGTAGCTATGGCTACACCTTC. It translates to CASSSLTGGRSYGYTF. The chain employs TRBV5-8 and TRBJ1-2; 8 nucleotides agree with TRBD1. This CDR3 has 16 amino acids. V lost 5 bases and J lost 4; bases outside the gene matches: 13. Germline V CDR1 and CDR2: SGHTS, YDEGEE.

This chain connects TRBV27 to TRBJ1-5, with 7 bases aligning to TRBD1. This CDR3 has 15 amino acids. Trimming at V came to 3 bases and at J to 4 bases, leaving 6 bases not matched to a gene. Germline CDR1 reads MNHEY; CDR2 reads SMNVEV (reference sequence). The CDR3 DNA reads TGTGCCAGCAGTTTGTTAGGGGGCAGGAATCAGCCCCAGCATTTT. It encodes CASSLLGGRNQPQHF.

This chain uses TRBV5-5 with TRBJ2-1; D assignment may be TRBD1 or TRBD2 (7 bases each). This CDR3 has 17 residues. Germline assignment: CDR1 SGHKS and CDR2 YYEKEE (reference sequence). The germline V and J ends were trimmed by 0 bases and 3 bases, with 16 bases remaining between them. CDR3 region: CASSLVGRGQYYNEQFF. The CDR3 nucleotides are TGTGCCAGCAGCTTGGTGGGGAGGGGACAGTACTACAATGAGCAGTTCTTC. Using reference TRBV5-5 and TRBJ2-1 for the parts outside the CDR3, the full variable domain is DAGVTQSPTHLIKTRGQQVTLRCSPISGHKSVSWYQQVLGQGPQFIFQYYEKEERGRGNFPDRFSARQFPNYSSELNVNALLLGDSALYLCASSLVGRGQYYNEQFFGPGTRLTVL.

Comment on this clonotype: At one boundary the junction diverges from the germline segment, which might be a read error. The rearrangement links TRBV5-1 to TRBJ1-2, with TRBD1 identical over 7 bases. CDR3 length: 16 residues. Germline CDR1 and CDR2: SGHRS and YFSETQ. The DNA for the CDR3 is TGCGCCGGCAGCTTGGCCGAGACAGGGCCAAGGCATGGCTACACCTTC. Protein sequence: CAGSLAETGPRHGYTF. Full variable domain (remainder filled in from reference TRBV5-1 and TRBJ1-2): KAGVTQTPRYLIKTRGQQVTLSCSPISGHRSVSWYQQTPGQGLQFLFEYFSETQRNKGNFPGRFSGRQFSNSRSEMNVSTLELGDSALYLCAGSLAETGPRHGYTFGSGTRLTVV.

This clonotype was seen at least ten times. The genes are TRBV7-9 and TRBJ2-3; maybe TRBD1 (6 bases). Deletions cut 4 bases from V and 3 bases from J, with 8 bases between. Germline V gene lookup returns CDR1 SEHNR and CDR2 FQNEAQ (reference sequence). The CDR3 has 13 residues. In DNA, the CDR3 is TGTGCCAGCAGCTCGGACAGAACAGATACGCAGTATTTT. Its translation: CASSSDRTDTQYF.

As DNA, the CDR3 is TGTGCCAGCACCTTAACGGGAGGGCCGCGGAATGAGCAGTTCTTC. Its translation: CASTLTGGPRNEQFF. The J gene is TRBJ2-1, the V gene TRBV27; TRBD2 matches 8 bases. Per the germline V gene, CDR1 is MNHEY and CDR2 is SMNVEV (reference sequence). Trimming took 7 bases from V and 7 from J; bases not matched to a gene: 12. This CDR3 has 15 amino acids.

The chain carries TRBV6-6 and TRBJ1-5, with D perhaps TRBD1 (6 bases). CDR3 size: 13 residues. V was clipped by 10 bases and J by 4 bases, with 14 bases between them. Per germline, CDR1 MNHNY and CDR2 SVGAGI (reference sequence). The CDR3 DNA sequence: TGTGCCACTGAGCGGGGGCTGAATCAGCCCCAGCATTTT. Translating gives CATERGLNQPQHF.

Remarks on this clonotype: This clone may be a read error of a much larger clone one base away. The chain uses TRBV5-1 and TRBJ2-1; 10 positions agree with TRBD1. The CDR3 consists of 14 residues. The germline V gene has CDR1 SGHRS and CDR2 YFSETQ. The CDR3 nucleotides are TGCGCCAGCGGCTTGGGAGGACAGGGGGGTGAGCAGTTCTTC. Protein sequence: CASGLGGQGGEQFF.

This clonotype was seen a few times. The chain links TRBV10-3 to TRBJ2-5; 12 bases fit TRBD2. After removal of 6 bases from V and 5 bases from J, the junction contained 10 bases not matched to a gene. The CDR3 totals 16 residues. Germline lookup yields CDR1 ENHRY and CDR2 SYGVKD. The CDR3 sequence: CAISYRLAGVGETQYF. Written as DNA, the CDR3 is TGTGCCATCAGCTACAGACTAGCGGGAGTGGGGGAGACCCAGTACTTC.